Detailed here is one TCR beta chain. What it recognizes is unknown. This specimen belongs to a study of PD-L1 blockade in urothelial cancer. Study background: Patients began atezolizumab, 1,200 mg intravenously every 3 weeks, in about 2014. Among blood samples, the median T cell count was some 150,000.

CDR1 and CDR2 from the germline V gene are LGHNA and YSLEER. Germline trimming cut 1 base from V and 3 bases from J; bases unmatched to any gene: 9. The CDR3 length is 17 residues. Study-level points and caveats: Enhanced expansion of tumor-associated blood clones at 3 weeks characterized durable-benefit patients.

Time point indicated: pretreatment peripheral blood. The diagnosis in patients was locally advanced or metastatic urothelial carcinoma. Data came from immunoSEQ multiplex PCR; TCRdb stores just in-frame clones and leaves some out. Of some 63,000 clones in the sample, roughly 76% were seen once. The gene calls are TRBV4-3 and TRBJ2-3; 8 nucleotides line up with TRBD2. The sample was PBMCs, taken around atezolizumab (anti-PD-L1) treatment. The receptor was derived from a man in his sixties or seventies with urothelial cancer. The CDR3 bases are TGCGCCAGCAGCCAAGCGGGGGTGGGACTAGAAACAGATACGCAGTATTTT. Its protein is CASSQAGVGLETDTQYF.